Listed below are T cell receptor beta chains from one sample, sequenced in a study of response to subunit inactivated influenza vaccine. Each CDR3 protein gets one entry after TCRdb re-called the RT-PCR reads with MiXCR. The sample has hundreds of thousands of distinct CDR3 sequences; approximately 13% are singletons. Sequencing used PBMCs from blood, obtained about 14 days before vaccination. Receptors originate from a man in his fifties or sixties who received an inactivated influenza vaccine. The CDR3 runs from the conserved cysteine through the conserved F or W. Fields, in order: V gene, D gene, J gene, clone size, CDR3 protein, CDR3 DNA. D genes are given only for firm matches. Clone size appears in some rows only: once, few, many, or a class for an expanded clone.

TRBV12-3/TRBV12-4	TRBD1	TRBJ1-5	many	CASSAGTGESRQHF	TGTGCCAGCAGTGCCGGGACAGGAGAATCACGGCAGCATTTT
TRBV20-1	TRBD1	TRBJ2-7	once	CSAPGTGPYEQYF	TGCAGTGCCCCCGGGACAGGGCCCTACGAGCAGTACTTC
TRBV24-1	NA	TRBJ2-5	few	CATSDLFETQYF	TGTGCCACCAGTGATTTGTTCGAGACCCAGTACTTC
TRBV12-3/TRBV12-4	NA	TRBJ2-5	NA	CASSSGTGTQYF	TGTGCCAGCAGCTCCGGAACTGGGACCCAGTACTTC
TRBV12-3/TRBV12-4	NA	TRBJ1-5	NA	CASSPGTTDGNQPQHF	TGTGCCAGCAGTCCAGGGACCACGGATGGCAATCAGCCCCAGCATTTT
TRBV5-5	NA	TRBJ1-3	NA	CASSLSGVRVSDGNTIYF	TGTGCCAGCAGCTTGAGTGGCGTCAGGGTTTCTGATGGAAACACCATATATTTT
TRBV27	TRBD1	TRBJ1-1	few	CASSSHRQGNTEAFF	TGTGCCAGCAGTTCCCATAGACAGGGTAACACTGAAGCTTTCTTT
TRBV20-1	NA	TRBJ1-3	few	CSASYGGSNGNTIYF	TGCAGTGCTAGTTATGGGGGGTCGAACGGAAACACCATATATTTT
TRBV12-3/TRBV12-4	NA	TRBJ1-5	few	CASSAEGQRPNQPQHF	TGTGCCAGCAGCGCTGAGGGCCAGCGTCCAAATCAGCCCCAGCATTTT
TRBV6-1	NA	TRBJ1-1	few	CASGRAVNTEAFF	TGTGCCAGCGGAAGGGCGGTGAACACTGAAGCTTTCTTT
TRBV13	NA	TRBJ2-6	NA	CASRLQDGSGANVLTF	TGTGCCAGCAGGCTCCAAGATGGTTCTGGGGCCAACGTCCTGACTTTC
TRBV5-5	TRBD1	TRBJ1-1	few	CASPGQGTTEAFF	TGTGCCAGCCCGGGACAGGGGACCACTGAAGCTTTCTTT
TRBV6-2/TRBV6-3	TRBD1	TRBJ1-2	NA	CASSYSTGAYYGYTF	TGTGCCAGCAGTTACTCGACAGGGGCATACTATGGCTACACCTTC
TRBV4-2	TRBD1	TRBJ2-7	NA	CASSQDPGQVVYEQYF	TGTGCCAGCAGCCAAGATCCGGGACAGGTCGTTTACGAGCAGTACTTC
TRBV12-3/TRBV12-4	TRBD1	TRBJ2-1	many	CASGGQGGNEQFF	TGTGCCAGCGGTGGACAGGGCGGCAATGAGCAGTTCTTC
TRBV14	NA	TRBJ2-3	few	CASSQAVTTQYF	TGTGCCAGCAGCCAAGCAGTCACTACGCAGTATTTT
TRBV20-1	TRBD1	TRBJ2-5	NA	CSARGTGAEETQYF	TGCAGTGCTAGAGGGACAGGGGCGGAGGAGACCCAGTACTTC
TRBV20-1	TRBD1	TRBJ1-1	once	CSARDLQGNEAFF	TGCAGTGCTAGAGATTTACAGGGGAATGAAGCTTTCTTT
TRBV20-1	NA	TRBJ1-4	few	CSAEEVREKLFF	TGCAGTGCCGAGGAGGTGAGGGAAAAACTGTTTTTT
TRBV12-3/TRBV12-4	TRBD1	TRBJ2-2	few	CASSQGAAGELFF	TGTGCCAGCAGCCAGGGGGCTGCCGGGGAGCTGTTTTTT
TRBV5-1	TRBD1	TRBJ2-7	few	CASSITRGRSYEQYF	TGCGCCAGCAGCATAACCAGGGGGCGCTCCTACGAGCAGTACTTC
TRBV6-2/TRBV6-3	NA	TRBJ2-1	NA	CASRTAAGLYNEQFF	TGTGCCAGCAGAACCGCAGCGGGCCTATACAATGAGCAGTTCTTC
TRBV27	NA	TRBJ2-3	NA	CASSPDAGYSTDTQYF	TGTGCCAGCAGTCCCGATGCGGGCTATAGCACAGATACGCAGTATTTT
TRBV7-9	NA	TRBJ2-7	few	CASSPPASNEQYF	TGTGCCAGCAGCCCCCCCGCCTCCAACGAGCAGTACTTC
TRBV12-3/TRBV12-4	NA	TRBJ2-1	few	CASSSQNRYNEQFF	TGTGCCAGCAGTTCACAGAATCGGTACAATGAGCAGTTCTTC
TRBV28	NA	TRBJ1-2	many	CASSSLGYTF	TGTGCCAGCAGTTCTCTTGGCTACACCTTC
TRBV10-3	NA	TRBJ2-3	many	CAIASRGTDTQYF	TGTGCCATCGCGTCGAGGGGCACAGATACGCAGTATTTT
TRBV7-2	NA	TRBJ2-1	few	CATAPGLVFNEQFF	TGTGCCACCGCCCCCGGGCTAGTTTTCAATGAGCAGTTCTTC
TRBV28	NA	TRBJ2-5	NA	CASSLAGKAETQYF	TGTGCCAGCAGTTTAGCCGGGAAGGCGGAGACCCAGTACTTC
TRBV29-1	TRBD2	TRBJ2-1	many	CSVAPSGSYNEQFF	TGCAGCGTTGCACCTAGCGGCTCCTACAATGAGCAGTTCTTC
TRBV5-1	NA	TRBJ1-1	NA	CASSLVPLSEELNTEAFF	TGCGCCAGCAGCTTGGTACCCCTCAGTGAGGAGTTGAACACTGAAGCTTTCTTT
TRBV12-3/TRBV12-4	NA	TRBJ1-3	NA	CASRERNTIYF	TGTGCCAGCAGAGAGAGAAACACCATATATTTT
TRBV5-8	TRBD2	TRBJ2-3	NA	CASSWSGGAPGTDTQYF	TGTGCCAGCAGCTGGAGCGGGGGGGCCCCCGGCACAGATACGCAGTATTTT
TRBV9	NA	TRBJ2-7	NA	CASSVGGGGPAYEQYF	TGTGCCAGCAGCGTAGGAGGGGGAGGGCCAGCCTACGAGCAGTACTTC
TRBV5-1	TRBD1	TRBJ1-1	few	CASSPRQGPATEAFF	TGCGCCAGCAGCCCCAGACAGGGCCCTGCCACTGAAGCTTTCTTT
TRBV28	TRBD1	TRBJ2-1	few	CASSNSPQTGGTSGEQFF	TGTGCCAGCAGTAACAGCCCTCAAACAGGGGGCACCTCCGGGGAGCAGTTCTTC
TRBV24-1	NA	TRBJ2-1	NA	CATSDPRALYNEQFF	TGTGCCACCAGTGATCCCCGGGCCCTCTACAATGAGCAGTTCTTC
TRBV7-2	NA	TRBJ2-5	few	CASSNYGQQETQYF	TGTGCCAGCAGTAACTATGGACAGCAAGAGACCCAGTACTTC
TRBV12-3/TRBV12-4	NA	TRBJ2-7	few	CASSATSLGAYEQYF	TGTGCCAGCAGCGCCACTAGCCTTGGCGCCTACGAGCAGTACTTC
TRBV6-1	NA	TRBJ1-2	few	CASSENDTGGYTF	TGTGCCAGCAGTGAAAATGACACAGGAGGCTACACCTTC
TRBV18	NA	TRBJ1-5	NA	CASSSSVEGNQPQHF	TGTGCCAGCTCTTCAAGCGTGGAGGGCAATCAGCCCCAGCATTTT
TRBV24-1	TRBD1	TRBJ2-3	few	CATSDSQATGQALVWVTDTQYF	TGTGCCACCAGTGATTCCCAGGCGACGGGACAGGCTCTCGTATGGGTCACAGATACGCAGTATTTT
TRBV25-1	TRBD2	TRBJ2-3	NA	CATRLAGNTDTQYF	TGTGCCACTCGACTAGCGGGAAACACAGATACGCAGTATTTT
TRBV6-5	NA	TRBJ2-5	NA	CASELRGGQETQYF	TGTGCCAGCGAGTTACGAGGGGGCCAAGAGACCCAGTACTTC
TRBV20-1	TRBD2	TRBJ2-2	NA	CSASSGGANTGELFF	TGCAGTGCTAGTAGCGGGGGGGCGAACACCGGGGAGCTGTTTTTT